Presented here are 21 T cell receptor beta chains from one specimen sequenced in a study of early T cells in non-severe SARS-CoV-2 infection. TCRdb called the 5' RACE reads again in MiXCR, with one record for every CDR3 protein. Of about 44,000 distinct CDR3 sequences listed, around 6.1% were seen once; the top ten hold roughly 20%. Sequenced material: whole blood, taken at baseline. The receptors shown here come from an adult who was a healthcare worker with PCR-confirmed SARS-CoV-2 infection or an uninfected control (not recorded which).

This clonotype was counted between two and nine times. The J gene is TRBJ2-5, the V gene TRBV28; 7 bases map to TRBD2. Germline V gene lookup returns CDR1 MDHEN and CDR2 SYDVKM. The CDR3 is 15 amino acids. V lost 1 base and J lost 5; bases outside the gene matches: 7. CDR3 nucleotides: TGTGCCAGCAGTTTATTGACTAGCCCTCCGGAGACCCAGTACTTC. This sequence encodes CASSLLTSPPETQYF.

This clonotype was detected a few times. As DNA, the CDR3 is TGCAGTGCTAGCAGGCACCTGAACACCGGGGAGCTGTTTTTT. Translated, it gives CSASRHLNTGELFF. The chain links TRBV20-1 to TRBJ2-2; D remains unclear. V gave up 3 bases and J gave up 1 base, with 9 bases separating them. This CDR3 comprises 14 residues. Germline-derived CDR1 and CDR2 are DFQATT and SNEGSKA (reference sequence).

This clonotype was counted at least ten times. The gene calls are TRBV28 and TRBJ2-4; D possibly uses TRBD1 or TRBD2 (5 bases each). Germline CDR1 is MDHEN and CDR2 is SYDVKM. The CDR3 is 17 amino acids. Trimming pared 8 bases from V and 5 bases from J, leaving 25 bases between. In DNA, the CDR3 is TGTGCCAGCGCGAAGGTTACCGAGCGGAGAGGGGAAAACATTCAGTACTTC. Translated: CASAKVTERRGENIQYF.

This clonotype was seen ten or more times. The chain has TRBV7-8 and TRBJ2-4; 11 bases are a match to TRBD1. With V trimmed by 8 bases and J by 9 bases, 15 bases remained unmatched. From germline, CDR1 is SGHVS and CDR2 FQNEAQ. CDR3 size: 16 residues. CDR3 region: CASRPSRTGGAGIQYF. The CDR3 nucleotides read TGTGCCAGCCGCCCAAGTAGGACAGGGGGCGCTGGCATTCAGTACTTC.

V usage is TRBV5-6 and J usage is TRBJ2-5; TRBD1 agrees at 8 bases. The CDR3 has 15 amino acids. CDR1 and CDR2 (germline): SGHDT, YYEEEE. Losses at the gene ends were 5 bases for V and 1 base for J; bases not matched to a gene: 7. CDR3 in DNA: TGTGCCAGCAGTATCCTCGACAGGGGCCAAGAGACCCAGTACTTC. It translates to CASSILDRGQETQYF.

There are a few counts of this clonotype. The V gene is TRBV5-1, the J gene TRBJ2-2, with 8 bases that match TRBD1. The CDR3 covers 17 residues. Trimming at V came to 4 bases and at J to 4 bases, leaving 12 bases not matched to a gene. Germline CDR1 SGHRS, CDR2 YFSETQ. This CDR3 is CASSPGGNRGATGELFF. The CDR3 DNA is TGCGCCAGCAGCCCCGGAGGTAACAGGGGGGCCACCGGGGAGCTGTTTTTT.

V and J are TRBV6-5 and TRBJ2-7; D may match TRBD1 or TRBD2 (6 bases each). There are 16 residues in the CDR3. V was trimmed by 2 bases and J by 7 bases, leaving 21 bases between them. Germline V gene lookup returns CDR1 MNHEY and CDR2 SVGAGI. The CDR3 spells CASSYQRGTKAWEQYF. The CDR3 DNA reads as TGTGCCAGCAGTTACCAACGCGGGACAAAGGCATGGGAGCAGTACTTC.

The chain has TRBV7-2 and TRBJ2-2; D may be TRBD1 (5 bases). The CDR3 extends over 14 amino acids. V lost 6 bases, J lost 8 bases, and 16 bases lay in between. Germline V gene lookup returns CDR1 SGHTA and CDR2 FQGNSA. CDR3: CASRSTAGAGELFF. The CDR3 DNA is TGTGCCAGCAGATCAACCGCTGGGGCGGGGGAGCTGTTTTTT.

The V call is TRBV12-3 or TRBV12-4, the J call TRBJ1-5; a possible D gene is TRBD1 (6 bases). CDR3 length: 13 amino acids. The ends were cut back, 5 bases at V and 5 bases at J, with 10 bases in the middle. CDR3 sequence (DNA): TGTGCCAGCAGTGGGACACGTTATCAGCCCCAGCATTTT. Translating it yields CASSGTRYQPQHF.

This clonotype was recorded a few times. This chain joins TRBV7-9 and TRBJ1-4; 7 nucleotides align to TRBD1. The germline V gene has CDR1 SEHNR and CDR2 FQNEAQ (reference sequence). The V and J ends lost 4 bases and 7 bases, in that order; junction bases with no gene match: 6. CDR3 length equals 14 residues. In nucleotides, the CDR3 is TGTGCCAGCAGCTCGACAGGGCGGGCTGAAAAACTGTTTTTT. As protein: CASSSTGRAEKLFF.

This chain uses TRBV15 with TRBJ2-7, with D hard to call. This CDR3 region has 16 residues. V was clipped by 5 bases and J by 0 bases, with 17 bases between them. Germline CDR1 reads LNHNV; CDR2 reads YYDKDF (reference sequence). CDR3 residues: CATSDLVGLNSYEQYF. The CDR3 bases are TGTGCCACCAGCGATCTCGTCGGTCTTAACTCCTACGAGCAGTACTTC.

This clonotype was found many times. V usage is TRBV29-1 and J usage is TRBJ2-3; D is perhaps TRBD1 or TRBD2 (6 bases each). Trimming shortened V by 4 bases and J by 4 bases, and 12 bases separated the two germline ends. From germline, CDR1 is SQVTM and CDR2 ANQGSEA. CDR3 size: 13 residues. CDR3 amino acids: CSVAVGGSDTQYF. The CDR3 region has the DNA TGCAGCGTTGCGGTGGGGGGCTCAGATACGCAGTATTTT.

This clonotype showed up many times. The chain couples TRBV7-2 to TRBJ2-3; a possible D gene is TRBD2 (6 bases). CDR1 is SGHTA and CDR2 is FQGNSA in the germline V gene. V was cut by 8 bases and J by 3 bases, with 15 bases left in between. The CDR3 runs 14 residues. CDR3 nucleotides: TGTGCCAGCTCCCGGGGGAGAGGAACAGATACGCAGTATTTT. Its translation: CASSRGRGTDTQYF.

Many counts were recorded for this clonotype. The chain combines TRBV21-1 with TRBJ2-7; TRBD2 reflects the table's D call only, with no check against the DNA. TRBV21-1 is annotated as a pseudogene. CDR3 length equals 15 residues. CDR3 sequence reads: CASSRFRLKTYEQYF. CDR3 bases: TGTGCCAGTTCCCGCTTCCGACTGAAAACCTACGAGCAGTACTTC.

The DNA for the CDR3 is TGTGCCAGCAGCCTCCCCTTAGGTGGGGCCCAGGGGGGCTACACCTTC. It is translated as CASSLPLGGAQGGYTF. The J gene is TRBJ1-2, the V gene TRBV5-4, with D perhaps matching TRBD1 (6 bases). The CDR3 has 16 amino acids. The germline gives CDR1 SGHNT, CDR2 YYREEE (reference sequence). The V end lost 4 bases, the J end lost 8 bases, and 24 bases lay between the germline ends.

This clonotype was recorded many times. The rearrangement links TRBV20-1 to TRBJ2-1, with 12 bases lining up with TRBD2. The CDR3 totals 14 residues. Germline lookup yields CDR1 DFQATT and CDR2 SNEGSKA (reference sequence). V gave up 1 base and J gave up 9 bases; unmatched junction bases: 4. This CDR3 reads CSARGLAGVGEQFF. The DNA for the CDR3 is TGCAGTGCTAGAGGACTAGCGGGGGTAGGTGAGCAGTTCTTC.

This clonotype was found many times. The chain joins TRBV3-1 to TRBJ2-2; D might be TRBD1 (5 bases). The CDR3 loop spans 17 amino acids. CDR1 is LGHDT, CDR2 YNNKEL, per germline (reference sequence). The V gene lost 4 bases and the J gene lost 3 bases, with 18 bases spanning the gap. The CDR3 spells CASSRNWQGGYTGELFF. CDR3 nucleotides: TGTGCCAGCAGCCGGAATTGGCAGGGCGGTTACACCGGGGAGCTGTTTTTT. Supplemented by reference TRBV3-1 and TRBJ2-2, the full variable domain reads DTAVSQTPKYLVTQMGNDKSIKCEQNLGHDTMYWYKQDSKKFLKIMFSYNNKELIINETVPNRFSPKSPDKAHLNLHINSLELGDSAVYFCASSRNWQGGYTGELFFGEGSRLTVL.

This clonotype was observed once. A much bigger clone sits one base away, suggesting this may be a read error. The rearrangement joins TRBV5-1 to TRBJ2-7; TRBD1 aligns across 7 bases. The CDR3 spans 13 residues. CDR1 is SGHRS, CDR2 YFSETQ, per germline. Written as DNA, the CDR3 is TGCGTCAGCAGCTCCACAGGGGCAAGGGAGCAGTACTTC. Its translation is CVSSSTGAREQYF.

This sequence joins TRBV6-2 or TRBV6-3 and TRBJ1-1; D gene ambiguous. This CDR3 spans 13 amino acids. CDR1 and CDR2 from the germline V gene are MNHEY and SVGEGT. Trimming cost V 5 bases and J 7 bases, with 14 bases left between them. The CDR3 spells CASSTMDLSEAFF. CDR3 in DNA: TGTGCCAGCAGTACCATGGACCTAAGTGAAGCTTTCTTT.

This clonotype came up a few times. In nucleotides, the CDR3 is TGCGCCAGCAGCTTGGCTGGGGACTATTTCATGAACACTGAAGCTTTCTTT. Translating it yields CASSLAGDYFMNTEAFF. The rearrangement links TRBV5-1 to TRBJ1-1, with a tentative D call TRBD1 (5 bases). Germline CDR1 SGHRS, CDR2 YFSETQ. V was clipped by 0 bases and J by 0 bases, with 15 bases between them. CDR3 length: 17 residues. Complete variable domain (other parts from reference TRBV5-1 and TRBJ1-1): KAGVTQTPRYLIKTRGQQVTLSCSPISGHRSVSWYQQTPGQGLQFLFEYFSETQRNKGNFPGRFSGRQFSNSRSEMNVSTLELGDSALYLCASSLAGDYFMNTEAFFGQGTRLTVV.

This clonotype was seen a few times. V is TRBV6-4 and J is TRBJ2-2; 7 bases align to TRBD2. Germline V CDR1 and CDR2: MRHNA, SNTAGT. CDR3 length: 12 residues. After removal of 7 bases from V and 5 bases from J, the junction contained 1 base not matched to a gene. The CDR3 protein is CASTGGTGELFF. The CDR3 region has the DNA TGTGCCAGCACGGGGGGTACCGGGGAGCTGTTTTTT.